One sample yielded the 10 T cell receptor beta chains listed below, sequenced in a study of T cells after yellow fever vaccination. MiXCR was run by TCRdb on the 5' RACE reads, yielding one entry per CDR3 protein. The sample holds about 340,000 distinct CDR3 sequences, 7.5% to 9% seen once. The starting material was PBMCs, obtained on the day of the first yellow fever vaccination. Every receptor here comes from a man aged 18 to 30 who received the YFV17D yellow fever vaccine.

There are many counts of this clonotype. The chain recombines TRBV20-1 with TRBJ2-1, with TRBD2 identical over 8 bases. Trimming took 0 bases from V and 7 from J; bases not matched to a gene: 11. Germline loops: CDR1 DFQATT, CDR2 SNEGSKA (reference sequence). There are 16 residues in the CDR3. The CDR3 DNA reads TGCAGTGCTAGAGATACGCGGGGGGCGGTTTGGAATGAGCAGTTCTTC. This codes for CSARDTRGAVWNEQFF.

This clonotype was recorded a few times. The V and J genes are TRBV2 and TRBJ2-5; 8 bases are shared with TRBD1. CDR3 length: 12 amino acids. Trimming took 6 bases from V and 4 from J; bases not matched to a gene: 1. Germline lookup yields CDR1 SNHLY and CDR2 FYNNEI. The CDR3 bases are TGTGCCAGCAGGGACAGGGTAGAGACCCAGTACTTC. Amino acid sequence: CASRDRVETQYF.

This clonotype was found many times. The gene calls are TRBV7-2 and TRBJ2-3, with TRBD2 as a possible D gene (5 bases). This CDR3 comprises 16 residues. In germline, CDR1 is SGHTA, CDR2 FQGNSA. V lost 2 bases and J 3 bases, leaving 15 bases between the germline ends. CDR3 loop: CASSLNPAGKTDTQYF. In DNA form, the CDR3 reads TGTGCCAGCAGCTTAAACCCGGCGGGTAAAACAGATACGCAGTATTTT.

This clonotype occurred a few times. The chain has TRBV20-1 and TRBJ2-1; 8 bases fit TRBD2. Trimming cost V 6 bases and J 9 bases; bases outside gene matches: 16. Germline V gene sequence: CDR1 DFQATT, CDR2 SNEGSKA (reference sequence). The CDR3 spans 15 residues. The CDR3 is CSAPHTSGGSGEQFF. The CDR3 DNA is TGCAGTGCCCCCCATACGAGCGGGGGATCTGGTGAGCAGTTCTTC.

The rearrangement links TRBV10-3 to TRBJ2-5; D possibly corresponds to TRBD2 (5 bases). From germline, CDR1 is ENHRY and CDR2 SYGVKD. CDR3 length: 15 amino acids. Trimming left V 5 bases short and J 1 base short, with 14 bases between. The CDR3 DNA follows: TGTGCCATCAGTAACCCCTTGGCGGGCCAAGAGACCCAGTACTTC. Its protein is CAISNPLAGQETQYF.

The chain links TRBV28 to TRBJ1-1; a possible D gene is TRBD1 (5 bases). Between the trimmed V and J ends, which lost 5 bases and 7 bases, there was a span of 17 bases. In germline, CDR1 is MDHEN, CDR2 SYDVKM. The length of the CDR3 is 14 residues. Written as DNA, the CDR3 is TGTGCCAGCAGTCCCCATGGGGGGACTGATGAAGCTTTCTTT. Translating gives CASSPHGGTDEAFF.

This clonotype was seen at least ten times. The CDR3 here is CASGRREMGELFF. CDR3 nucleotide sequence: TGTGCCAGCGGCAGGCGGGAGATGGGGGAGCTGTTTTTT. The V gene is TRBV27, the J gene TRBJ2-2; TRBD2 aligns across 7 bases. With 8 bases clipped from V and 8 bases from J, the junction kept 8 bases outside the gene matches. Per germline, CDR1 MNHEY and CDR2 SMNVEV (reference sequence). CDR3 length: 13 residues.

This sequence joins TRBV11-2 and TRBJ2-3; D is unresolved. Germline V gives CDR1 SGHAT, CDR2 FQNNGV. The CDR3 has 15 amino acids. The V end lost 5 bases, the J end lost 2 bases, and 14 bases lay between the germline ends. The CDR3 DNA sequence: TGTGCCAGCAGCCAAGGGCTGACCGACACAGATACGCAGTATTTT. Protein: CASSQGLTDTDTQYF.

This clonotype was recorded a few times. This rearrangement joins TRBV5-1 to TRBJ2-5, with D possibly being TRBD2 (5 bases). Germline V gene sequence: CDR1 SGHRS, CDR2 YFSETQ. V was trimmed by 3 bases and J by 2 bases, leaving 11 bases between them. The CDR3 loop spans 14 amino acids. This chain's CDR3 is CASSSSLPQETQYF. Written as DNA, the CDR3 is TGCGCCAGCAGCTCTAGCCTCCCTCAAGAGACCCAGTACTTC.

The chain combines TRBV5-5 with TRBJ2-1, with 7 bases fitting TRBD2. This CDR3 has 15 amino acids. Germline V lookup: CDR1 SGHKS, CDR2 YYEKEE (reference sequence). V lost 6 bases to trimming and J lost 2 bases; unmatched junction nucleotides: 8. CDR3: CASTPRAGAYNEQFF. The CDR3 nucleotides are TGTGCCAGCACCCCTAGGGCGGGGGCCTACAATGAGCAGTTCTTC.